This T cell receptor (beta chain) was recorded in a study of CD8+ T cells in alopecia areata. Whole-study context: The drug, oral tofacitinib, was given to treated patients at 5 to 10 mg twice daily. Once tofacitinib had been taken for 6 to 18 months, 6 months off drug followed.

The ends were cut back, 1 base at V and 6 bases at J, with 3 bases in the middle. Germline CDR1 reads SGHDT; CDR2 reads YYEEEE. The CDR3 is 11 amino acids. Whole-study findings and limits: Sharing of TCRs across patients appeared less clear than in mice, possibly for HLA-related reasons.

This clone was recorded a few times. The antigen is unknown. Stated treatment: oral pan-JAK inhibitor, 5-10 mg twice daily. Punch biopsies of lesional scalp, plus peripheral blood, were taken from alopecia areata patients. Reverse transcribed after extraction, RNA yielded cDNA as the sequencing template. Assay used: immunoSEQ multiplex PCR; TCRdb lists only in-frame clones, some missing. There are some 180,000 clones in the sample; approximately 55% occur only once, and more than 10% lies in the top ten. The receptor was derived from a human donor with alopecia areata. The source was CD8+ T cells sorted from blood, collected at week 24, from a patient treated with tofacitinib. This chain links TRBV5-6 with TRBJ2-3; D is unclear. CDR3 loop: CASSLRDTQYF. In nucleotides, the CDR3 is TGTGCCAGCAGCTTGAGGGATACGCAGTATTTT.